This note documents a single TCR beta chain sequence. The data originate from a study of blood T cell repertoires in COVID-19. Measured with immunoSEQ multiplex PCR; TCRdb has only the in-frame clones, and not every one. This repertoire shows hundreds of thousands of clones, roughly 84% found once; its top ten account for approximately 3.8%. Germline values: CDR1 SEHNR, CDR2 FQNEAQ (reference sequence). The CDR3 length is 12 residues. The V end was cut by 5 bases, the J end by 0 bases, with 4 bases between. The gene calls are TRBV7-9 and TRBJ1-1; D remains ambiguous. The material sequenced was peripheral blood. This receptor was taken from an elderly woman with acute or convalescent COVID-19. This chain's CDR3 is CASSTMNTEAFF. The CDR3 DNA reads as TGTGCCAGCAGCACAATGAACACTGAAGCTTTCTTT.